This TCR beta chain was sequenced for a study of shared clonotypes between healthy human individuals. Per germline, CDR1 MGHRA and CDR2 YSYEKL. V lost 6 bases and J lost 5, with 8 bases in between. The CDR3 has 11 residues. When replicate PCRs were run on sorted subsets, they used approximately 210 ng DNA, some 30,000 T cell genomes. Assay: immunoSEQ multiplex PCR; the TCRdb copy retains only in-frame clones and omits some. The table has hundreds of thousands of clones, around 96% seen once; the top ten hold about 0.057%. Naive CD4+ cells were CD45RA-selected; the remaining cells were memory. As regards this clone: Its antigen is still unknown.

General observations from the study: Clonotypes shared by all four sorted-subset donors had higher generation probabilities than non-shared clonotypes.

The receptor's source is a woman aged 30 to 39 in good health. J is TRBJ2-7 and V is TRBV4-1; D uncertain. The specimen was naive CD4+ T cells sorted from blood. Sample subset: CD45RA+ positively selected. The chain's CDR3 is CASRNSNEQYF. As DNA, the CDR3 is TGCGCCAGCAGGAACAGCAACGAGCAGTACTTC.